What follows are 30 T cell receptor beta chains derived from one specimen sequenced in a study of human T cells and chemical hapten exposure. Each CDR3 protein is one row after TCRdb ran MiXCR on the RACE reads. The sample carries 35,000 to 45,000 distinct CDR3 sequences, just under 9% recorded once. Described time point: patch test 2, 6 weeks after DPC sensitization. The sample's treatment: therapeutic diphenylcyclopropenone sensitization with weekly scalp DPC. Sequencing used whole blood, obtained in connection with sensitization to the hapten diphenylcyclopropenone (DPC). The receptors shown here come from a middle-aged woman with alopecia areata. Some clones in this sample may be carry-over from other donors' samples.

This clonotype has a count of ten or more. The rearrangement uses TRBV5-1 and TRBJ2-7; perhaps TRBD2 as D (5 bases). Germline V gives CDR1 SGHRS, CDR2 YFSETQ. The length of the CDR3 is 17 residues. Trimming took off 0 bases at V and 1 base at J, with 17 bases between the two ends. The chain's CDR3 is CASSLGWASSFSYEQYF. The CDR3 DNA follows: TGCGCCAGCAGCTTGGGTTGGGCTAGCTCCTTTTCCTACGAGCAGTACTTC.

The chain employs TRBV11-1 and TRBJ1-1; D remains unclear. The germline gives CDR1 SGHAT, CDR2 FQDESV (reference sequence). Trimming took 1 base from V and 0 from J, leaving 3 bases between them. The CDR3 is made up of 13 amino acids. The CDR3 is CASSLGLNTEAFF. CDR3 nucleotide sequence: TGTGCCAGCAGCTTAGGACTGAACACTGAAGCTTTCTTT.

This clonotype has at least ten counts. This chain connects TRBV6-6 to TRBJ1-2; unclear D gene. Between the trimmed V and J ends, which lost 6 bases and 4 bases, there was a span of 18 bases. Germline-derived CDR1 and CDR2 are MNHNY and SVGAGI (reference sequence). The CDR3 loop spans 15 amino acids. The CDR3, as DNA: TGTGCCAGCAGCCCCGAGGAAACAGCATTCTATGGCTACACCTTC. Translation: CASSPEETAFYGYTF.

This clonotype showed up just a few times. The rearrangement links TRBV12-3 or TRBV12-4 to TRBJ2-2, with D possibly TRBD1 on 6 matching bases. Trimming left V 6 bases short and J 3 bases short, with 17 bases between. The length of the CDR3 is 16 residues. The CDR3 is CASRGPTGTYTGELFF. In nucleotides, the CDR3 is TGTGCCAGCAGGGGCCCTACAGGGACGTACACCGGGGAGCTGTTTTTT.

This clonotype was recorded many times. The chain couples TRBV5-1 to TRBJ2-7; D unclear. The ends were cut back, 0 bases at V and 3 bases at J, with 7 bases in the middle. The V gene's germline CDR1 is SGHRS and CDR2 YFSETQ. CDR3 length equals 13 residues. Here the CDR3 DNA reads TGCGCCAGCAGCTTGGGGCCCAACTACGAGCAGTACTTC. Its translation is CASSLGPNYEQYF. Based on the CDR3 plus reference TRBV5-1 and TRBJ2-7, the full variable domain is KAGVTQTPRYLIKTRGQQVTLSCSPISGHRSVSWYQQTPGQGLQFLFEYFSETQRNKGNFPGRFSGRQFSNSRSEMNVSTLELGDSALYLCASSLGPNYEQYFGPGTRLTVT.

In this sample, this clonotype turned up many times. CDR3 in DNA: TGTGCCAGCAGCTCCCTGACGAACTATGGCTACACCTTC. Translated: CASSSLTNYGYTF. The gene calls are TRBV7-9 and TRBJ1-2; D gene unclear. The CDR3 totals 13 residues. Trimming pared 4 bases from V and 2 bases from J, leaving 8 bases between. Germline V CDR1 and CDR2: SEHNR, FQNEAQ (reference sequence).

This rearrangement joins TRBV10-3 to TRBJ2-2, with a weak D call TRBD1 (6 bases). This CDR3 has 14 residues. The V gene lost 6 bases and the J gene lost 6 bases, with 14 bases spanning the gap. From germline, CDR1 is ENHRY and CDR2 SYGVKD. The CDR3 DNA is TGTGCCATCAGGTTCCAGGGGAATGCCGGGGAGCTGTTTTTT. This encodes CAIRFQGNAGELFF.

This sequence joins TRBV29-1 and TRBJ2-2; D uncertain. The CDR3 has 13 residues. V lost 6 bases to trimming and J lost 8 bases, with 16 bases between them. Germline CDR1 and CDR2: SQVTM and ANQGSEA. The CDR3 is CSVGKARQGELFF. DNA for the CDR3: TGCAGCGTAGGGAAAGCTCGGCAAGGGGAGCTGTTTTTT.

The V and J genes are TRBV6-6 and TRBJ2-6; D could derive from TRBD1 or TRBD2 (5 bases each). CDR1 is MNHNY and CDR2 is SVGAGI in the germline V gene (reference sequence). Trimming took off 4 bases at V and 0 bases at J, with 7 bases between the two ends. The CDR3 contains 15 residues. The CDR3 here is CASSWDPSGANVLTF. Written as DNA, the CDR3 is TGTGCCAGCAGTTGGGACCCCTCTGGGGCCAACGTCCTGACTTTC.

This clonotype has more than one count but fewer than ten. The rearrangement links TRBV6-2 or TRBV6-3 to TRBJ1-5; D perhaps matches TRBD1 (6 bases). V lost 0 bases and J lost 1, with 13 bases in between. CDR1 MNHEY and CDR2 SVGEGT come from the germline V gene. The CDR3 loop spans 17 amino acids. The CDR3, as DNA: TGTGCCAGCAGTTACTCGACGAGGGGGGTGAGCAATCAGCCCCAGCATTTT. Amino acid sequence: CASSYSTRGVSNQPQHF.

This clonotype occurred many times. The chain carries TRBV27 and TRBJ2-7; D unresolved. V was cut by 7 bases and J by 2 bases, with 12 bases left in between. The CDR3 loop spans 13 amino acids. CDR1 and CDR2 (germline): MNHEY, SMNVEV (reference sequence). The CDR3 region is CASTRPETYEQYF. DNA for the CDR3: TGTGCCAGCACCCGCCCCGAAACCTACGAGCAGTACTTC.

The chain uses TRBV7-9 and TRBJ2-2, with TRBD1 matching 7 bases. This CDR3 comprises 18 residues. Per germline, CDR1 SEHNR and CDR2 FQNEAQ (reference sequence). V lost 6 bases, J lost 5 bases, and 18 bases stayed unmatched. Here the CDR3 DNA reads TGTGCCAGCAGACCCCCCTCCCAGAGAACAGGGGCTACCGGGGAGCTGTTTTTT. Translating it yields CASRPPSQRTGATGELFF. Full variable domain (missing parts from reference TRBV7-9 and TRBJ2-2): DTGVSQNPRHKITKRGQNVTFRCDPISEHNRLYWYRQTLGQGPEFLTYFQNEAQLEKSRLLSDRFSAERPKGSFSTLEIQRTEQGDSAMYLCASRPPSQRTGATGELFFGEGSRLTVL.

This clonotype came up many times. The chain employs TRBV7-2 and TRBJ1-2, with D maybe TRBD1 (6 bases). V was pared by 4 bases and J by 4 bases, with 16 bases between. This CDR3 comprises 15 residues. The V gene's germline CDR1 is SGHTA and CDR2 FQGNSA. CDR3 coding DNA: TGTGCCAGCAGCTCCAGGGAGGGGGGCCTCTATGGCTACACCTTC. As protein: CASSSREGGLYGYTF.

J is TRBJ1-5 and V is TRBV7-9; perhaps TRBD1 as D (5 bases). The length of the CDR3 is 16 residues. Trimming took off 3 bases at V and 4 bases at J, with 16 bases between the two ends. Per the germline V gene, CDR1 is SEHNR and CDR2 is FQNEAQ (reference sequence). The CDR3 reads CASSLGRESRNQPQHF. The CDR3 DNA follows: TGTGCCAGCAGCTTGGGGCGGGAGAGTCGGAATCAGCCCCAGCATTTT.

This clonotype showed up just a few times. The rearrangement joins TRBV5-1 to TRBJ2-5; the D is unclear. V lost 0 bases to trimming and J lost 5 bases, with 11 bases between them. Germline loops: CDR1 SGHRS, CDR2 YFSETQ. This CDR3 region has 14 residues. This CDR3 is CASSLVSWPETQYF. DNA for the CDR3: TGCGCCAGCAGCTTGGTAAGCTGGCCCGAGACCCAGTACTTC.

This clonotype was seen repeatedly, ten times or more. This sequence joins TRBV10-3 and TRBJ2-3, with D perhaps being TRBD1 or TRBD2 (6 bases each). V was pared by 3 bases and J by 5 bases, with 15 bases between. Germline CDR1 reads ENHRY; CDR2 reads SYGVKD. This CDR3 region has 15 residues. The CDR3: CAISEPGGRGDTQYF. The CDR3 region has the DNA TGTGCCATCAGTGAACCCGGGGGCCGAGGAGATACGCAGTATTTT.

The table lists this clonotype with many counts. The V call is TRBV20-1, the J call TRBJ2-1, with 10 bases that match TRBD2. The CDR3 length is 14 residues. With V trimmed by 1 base and J by 8 bases, 5 bases remained unmatched. The germline CDR1 and CDR2 sequences are DFQATT and SNEGSKA (reference sequence). The CDR3 region is CSARGLAGDHEQFF. The CDR3, as DNA: TGCAGTGCTAGAGGCCTAGCGGGGGACCATGAGCAGTTCTTC.

Many counts were recorded for this clonotype. This chain's CDR3 is CSAGGYQETQYF. CDR3 DNA: TGCAGCGCCGGGGGGTACCAAGAGACCCAGTACTTC. This sequence joins TRBV29-1 and TRBJ2-5, with 7 bases lining up with TRBD2. Losses at the gene ends were 7 bases for V and 0 bases for J; bases not matched to a gene: 2. This CDR3 region has 12 residues. Germline V gene lookup returns CDR1 SQVTM and CDR2 ANQGSEA.

DNA of the CDR3: TGCAGCGTGTGGACAGCGAACACTGAAGCTTTCTTT. It codes for CSVWTANTEAFF. This chain links TRBV29-1 with TRBJ1-1, with a tentative D call TRBD1 (6 bases). CDR1 is SQVTM, CDR2 ANQGSEA, per germline. CDR3 size: 12 residues. Trimming pared 6 bases from V and 1 base from J, leaving 9 bases between. The full variable domain, rest sourced from reference TRBV29-1 and TRBJ1-1, is SAVISQKPSRDICQRGTSLTIQCQVDSQVTMMFWYRQQPGQSLTLIATANQGSEATYESGFVIDKFPISRPNLTFSTLTVSNMSPEDSSIYLCSVWTANTEAFFGQGTRLTVV.

This clonotype was detected many times. The rearrangement links TRBV6-5 to TRBJ1-1; D gene unclear. The length of the CDR3 is 11 residues. The V gene lost 7 bases and the J gene lost 3 bases, with 6 bases spanning the gap. The germline CDR1 and CDR2 sequences are MNHEY and SVGAGI. CDR3 sequence (DNA): TGTGCCAGCAAAAGAGACACTGAAGCTTTCTTT. This sequence encodes CASKRDTEAFF.

This clonotype was observed many times. The chain recombines TRBV6-2 or TRBV6-3 with TRBJ2-7, with 9 bases lining up with TRBD1. Trimming at V came to 5 bases and at J to 6 bases, leaving 8 bases not matched to a gene. Looked up from germline, CDR1 is MNHEY and CDR2 is SVGEGT. The CDR3 has 14 amino acids. Here the CDR3 reads CASSKGQGSSEQYF. The CDR3 region has the DNA TGTGCCAGCAGTAAGGGACAGGGCTCCAGCGAGCAGTACTTC.

This clonotype was seen repeatedly, ten times or more. The chain employs TRBV6-6 and TRBJ1-5; weak D call: TRBD1 (6 bases). The CDR3 totals 17 residues. The germline V gene has CDR1 MNHNY and CDR2 SVGAGI (reference sequence). V was clipped by 7 bases and J by 4 bases, with 23 bases between them. CDR3 residues: CASIIDSAGTCNQPQHF. The CDR3 nucleotides are TGTGCCAGCATTATAGATAGTGCCGGGACATGTAATCAGCCCCAGCATTTT.

Only a few counts were recorded for this clonotype. The chain couples TRBV11-2 to TRBJ1-1; D uncertain. Germline-derived CDR1 and CDR2 are SGHAT and FQNNGV. The CDR3 runs to 13 residues. V dropped 4 bases and J dropped 1 base, with 7 bases sitting between them. CDR3 sequence reads: CASSSDPNTEAFF. The CDR3 DNA is TGTGCCAGCAGCTCAGACCCGAACACTGAAGCTTTCTTT.

This chain links TRBV19 with TRBJ2-3, with 8 bases matching TRBD2. The CDR3 extends over 16 amino acids. V lost 5 bases and J lost 1; bases outside the gene matches: 8. Germline V CDR1 and CDR2: LNHDA, SQIVND (reference sequence). The CDR3 DNA follows: TGTGCCAGTAGTGCTCGGGGTAGCGGGGGCACAGATACGCAGTATTTT. This translates into CASSARGSGGTDTQYF.

This clonotype was seen repeatedly, ten times or more. The CDR3 reads CASSFLLGQGDGEAFF. The CDR3 region has the DNA TGTGCCAGCAGCTTCCTCCTCGGACAAGGAGATGGTGAAGCTTTCTTT. The genes are TRBV5-8 and TRBJ1-1; perhaps TRBD1 as D (5 bases). V was shortened by 2 bases and J by 7 bases, with 21 bases between the two germline ends. Germline V gives CDR1 SGHTS, CDR2 YDEGEE. CDR3 length: 16 amino acids.

This clonotype came up many times. V gene TRBV7-6 combines with J gene TRBJ2-3, with unresolved D. The ends were cut back, 3 bases at V and 0 bases at J, with 10 bases in the middle. Germline assignment: CDR1 SGHVS and CDR2 FNYEAQ. CDR3 length: 15 amino acids. This chain's CDR3 is CASSFRPRSTDTQYF. CDR3 coding DNA: TGTGCCAGCAGCTTCCGTCCTCGTAGCACAGATACGCAGTATTTT.

This clonotype has at least ten counts. This rearrangement joins TRBV6-2 or TRBV6-3 to TRBJ2-3; D may be TRBD2 (5 bases). Germline assignment: CDR1 MNHEY and CDR2 SVGEGT. V lost 6 bases and J lost 1, with 17 bases in between. The CDR3 has 16 residues. CDR3 sequence (DNA): TGTGCCAGCAGCCACCTCGCCGGGCGGGGCACAGATACGCAGTATTTT. It codes for CASSHLAGRGTDTQYF.

This clonotype came up many times. This chain links TRBV13 with TRBJ1-6; unclear D gene. The CDR3 contains 12 residues. Germline lookup yields CDR1 PRHDT and CDR2 FYEKMQ (reference sequence). V was trimmed by 5 bases and J by 7 bases, leaving 6 bases between them. In DNA form, the CDR3 reads TGTGCCAGCAGCGATGGGAATTCACCCCTCCACTTT. Translation gives CASSDGNSPLHF.

This clonotype showed up many times. The chain couples TRBV20-1 to TRBJ1-5, with 8 nucleotides matching TRBD1. The V and J ends lost 6 bases and 3 bases, in that order; junction bases with no gene match: 7. The CDR3 sequence is 14 residues long. Germline CDR1 is DFQATT and CDR2 is SNEGSKA (reference sequence). The CDR3 nucleotides read TGCAGTGCACAGGACAGGGTTTACAATCAGCCCCAGCATTTT. Protein product: CSAQDRVYNQPQHF.

In its sample, this clonotype was seen many times. This chain uses TRBV7-9 with TRBJ2-1; D tentatively fits TRBD1 or TRBD2 (5 bases each). The V and J ends lost 5 bases and 10 bases respectively, with 12 bases between them. Germline V gene sequence: CDR1 SEHNR, CDR2 FQNEAQ (reference sequence). The CDR3 is 12 amino acids. CDR3: CASSQDYREQFF. The CDR3 DNA reads as TGTGCCAGCAGCCAAGACTACAGGGAGCAGTTCTTC.